This TCR beta chain was observed in a study of T cells after posttransplantation cyclophosphamide. Germline V gene lookup returns CDR1 LNHDA and CDR2 SQIVND (reference sequence). V lost 1 base and J 3 bases, leaving 8 bases between the germline ends. The CDR3 is made up of 14 amino acids. Here immunoSEQ multiplex PCR was the method, and the copy in TCRdb shows in-frame clones only, minus some. The sample records approximately 12,000 clones, roughly 1.9% being singletons. The study's findings and limits: Skin or GI-infiltrating T cells shared few TRB sequences with blood.

This clone was found a few times. Its specificity is not known. Cyclophosphamide on days +3 and +4 followed busulfan-fludarabine conditioning and a marrow graft. This sequence joins TRBV19 and TRBJ2-3; maybe TRBD2 (6 bases). The specimen was PBMCs, collected after allogeneic stem cell transplant with posttransplant cyclophosphamide. The clonotype was recovered from a male patient aged 25 to 39 who received an allogeneic stem cell transplant from a related donor, was CMV-positive, and had no GVHD. Some T cells may have come from the graft donor. CDR3 protein: CASSIVLATDTQYF. For the CDR3, the DNA is TGTGCCAGTAGTATAGTCCTAGCGACAGATACGCAGTATTTT.